This TCR beta chain was identified during a study of cytomegalovirus exposure and HLA in healthy donors (dated 2017 in TCRdb). In the study overall: A later analysis indicated that the 95 to 150 validation repertoires were generated on the platform also employed for the 670 or so repertoires of the first cohort. To predict cytomegalovirus infection status, the study brought together high-throughput TCR immunosequencing, statistical association of individual TCRs with disease status, and machine learning. The aim of the study was to test whether cataloging public T cell receptors could identify signatures of past pathogen exposure. Besides the first cohort of approximately 670 subjects, a separate validation cohort made up of around 120 different subjects was used.

Libraries came from the immunoSEQ multiplex PCR assay. As for the authors' bioinformatics: A statistical classification framework was built to diagnose cytomegalovirus status from the catalog of TCR beta chain sequences. The clones in this table, taken by TCRdb from immuneACCESS, are in-frame only. Not every clone is retained; where verified, under half of the shortfall comes from an unresolved V gene, and the cause of the rest is unknown. D and trimming were read from the DNA, whereas the V and J calls and clone size are those reported in that table. Counted in this sample were about 82,000 clones; around 94% of them appeared once. The top ten constitute roughly 0.62% of the sample. A remark on this clone: Its target antigen remains unknown. No much larger clone exists at a distance of one base, and base qualities are not known.

The donors were included in the validation cohort of roughly 130 subjects, a group kept apart from the approximately 650-subject first cohort. The CDR1 and CDR2 encoded by the germline V gene are MGHRA and YSYEKL. CDR3 length: 15 amino acids, cysteine to phenylalanine. The read is trimmed to its CDR3 DNA, 45 bases read in frame from base 1. V gives up 4 bases and J gives up 9 bases, and the segment between their germline ends measures 19 bases. Study-wide conclusions, independent of this receptor: In both the original and validation cohorts, the classifier was reported to diagnose cytomegalovirus status with high specificity and sensitivity. While some public TCRs were present in many individuals, most TCR sequences turned up only very rarely across donors. Three of the identified cytomegalovirus-associated TCR beta chains were confirmed in vitro to be specific for cytomegalovirus antigens. The validation cohort had no HLA typing available for a later analysis, so co-occurrence within that cohort was assessed over all 130 or so repertoires. Of the cluster scores, 94% were above 0 in a later analysis, which found that TCRs clustered in the first cohort also tended to co-occur in the roughly 130 validation repertoires. According to the authors, the approach could potentially be generalized to other disease states and immunological phenotypes. The study listed 164 TCR beta chains as associated with cytomegalovirus.

What was sequenced was PBMCs. The sequence was collected from a man between 18 and 29 years old in good health and CMV-seronegative. The chain is encoded by TRBV4-1 joined to TRBJ1-5; D gene: possibly TRBD1, on 6 matching bases. The DNA sequence reads TGCGCCAGCAGCCTTAGGGCCTGGGACATTGGGCCCCAGCATTTT. This codes for CASSLRAWDIGPQHF.